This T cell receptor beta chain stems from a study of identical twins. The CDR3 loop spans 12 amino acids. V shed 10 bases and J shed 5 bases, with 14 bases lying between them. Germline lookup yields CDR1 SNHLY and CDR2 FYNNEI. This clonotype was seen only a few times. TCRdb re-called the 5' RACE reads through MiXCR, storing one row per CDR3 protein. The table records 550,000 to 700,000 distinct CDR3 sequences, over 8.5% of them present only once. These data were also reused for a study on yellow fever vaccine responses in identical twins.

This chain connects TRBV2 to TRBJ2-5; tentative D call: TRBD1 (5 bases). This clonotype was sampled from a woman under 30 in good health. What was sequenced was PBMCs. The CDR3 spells CATGQGRETQYF. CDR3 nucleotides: TGTGCCACCGGACAAGGCCGTGAGACCCAGTACTTC.